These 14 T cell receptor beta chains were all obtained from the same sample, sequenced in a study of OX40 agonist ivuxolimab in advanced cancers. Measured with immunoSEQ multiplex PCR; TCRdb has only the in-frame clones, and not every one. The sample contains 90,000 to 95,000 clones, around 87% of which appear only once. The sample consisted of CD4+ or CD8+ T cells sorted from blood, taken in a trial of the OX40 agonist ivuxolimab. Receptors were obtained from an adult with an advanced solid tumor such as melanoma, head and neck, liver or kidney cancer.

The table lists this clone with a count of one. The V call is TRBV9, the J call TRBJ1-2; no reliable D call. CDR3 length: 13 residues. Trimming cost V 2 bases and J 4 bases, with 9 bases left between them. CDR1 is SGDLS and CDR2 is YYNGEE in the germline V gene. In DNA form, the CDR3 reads TGTGCCAGCAGCGTCGGCAGGACCTATGGCTACACCTTC. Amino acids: CASSVGRTYGYTF.

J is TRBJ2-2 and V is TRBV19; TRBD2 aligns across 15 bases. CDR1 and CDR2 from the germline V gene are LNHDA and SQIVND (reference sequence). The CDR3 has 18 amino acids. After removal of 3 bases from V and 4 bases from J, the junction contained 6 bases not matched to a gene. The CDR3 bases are TGTGCCAGTAGTATCCCGGGACTAGCGGGAGGTGGCACCGGGGAGCTGTTTTTT. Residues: CASSIPGLAGGGTGELFF.

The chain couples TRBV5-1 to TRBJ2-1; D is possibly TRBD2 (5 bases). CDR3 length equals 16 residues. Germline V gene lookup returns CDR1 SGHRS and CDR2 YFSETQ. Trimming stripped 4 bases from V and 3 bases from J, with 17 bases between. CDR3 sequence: CASSPSLRAGYNEQFF. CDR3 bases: TGCGCCAGCAGCCCTTCGTTGAGGGCTGGCTACAATGAGCAGTTCTTC.

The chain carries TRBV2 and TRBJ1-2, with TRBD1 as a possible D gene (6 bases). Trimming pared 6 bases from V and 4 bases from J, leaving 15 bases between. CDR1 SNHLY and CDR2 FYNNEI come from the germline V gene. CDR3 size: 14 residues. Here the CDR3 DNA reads TGTGCCAGCAGGACCCAGGGGTTTTTCTATGGCTACACCTTC. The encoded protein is CASRTQGFFYGYTF. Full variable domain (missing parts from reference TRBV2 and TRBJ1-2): EPEVTQTPSHQVTQMGQEVILRCVPISNHLYFYWYRQILGQKVEFLVSFYNNEISEKSEIFDDQFSVERPDGSNFTLKIRSTKLEDSAMYFCASRTQGFFYGYTFGSGTRLTVV.

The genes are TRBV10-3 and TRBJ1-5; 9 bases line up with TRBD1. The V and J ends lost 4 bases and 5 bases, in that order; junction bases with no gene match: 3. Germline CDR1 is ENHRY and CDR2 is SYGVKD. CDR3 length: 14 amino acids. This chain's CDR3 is CAISGDRDYQPQHF. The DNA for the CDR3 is TGTGCCATCAGTGGGGACAGGGACTATCAGCCCCAGCATTTT.

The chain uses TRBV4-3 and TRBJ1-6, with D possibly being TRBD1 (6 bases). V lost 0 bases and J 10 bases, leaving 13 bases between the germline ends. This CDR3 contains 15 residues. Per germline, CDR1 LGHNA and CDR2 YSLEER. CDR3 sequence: CASSQEGAFPSPLHF. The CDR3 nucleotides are TGCGCCAGCAGCCAAGAGGGGGCATTTCCCTCACCCCTCCACTTT.

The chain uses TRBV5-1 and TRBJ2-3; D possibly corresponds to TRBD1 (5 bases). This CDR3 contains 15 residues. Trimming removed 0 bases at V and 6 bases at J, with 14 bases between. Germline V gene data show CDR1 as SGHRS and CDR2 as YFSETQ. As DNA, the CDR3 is TGCGCCAGCAGCTTGGCTGTACAGGCGGAGGATACGCAGTATTTT. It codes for CASSLAVQAEDTQYF. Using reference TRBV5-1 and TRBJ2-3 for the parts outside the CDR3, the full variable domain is KAGVTQTPRYLIKTRGQQVTLSCSPISGHRSVSWYQQTPGQGLQFLFEYFSETQRNKGNFPGRFSGRQFSNSRSEMNVSTLELGDSALYLCASSLAVQAEDTQYFGPGTRLTVL.

The CDR3 here is CASSEAALASYEQYV. CDR3 DNA sequence: TGTGCCAGCAGTGAAGCTGCGCTAGCATCCTACGAGCAGTACGTC. The V gene is TRBV6-1, the J gene TRBJ2-7; a weak D match, TRBD2 (5 bases). The V gene's germline CDR1 is MNHNS and CDR2 SASEGT. The V end lost 0 bases, the J end lost 1 base, and 10 bases lay between the germline ends. This CDR3 comprises 15 residues.

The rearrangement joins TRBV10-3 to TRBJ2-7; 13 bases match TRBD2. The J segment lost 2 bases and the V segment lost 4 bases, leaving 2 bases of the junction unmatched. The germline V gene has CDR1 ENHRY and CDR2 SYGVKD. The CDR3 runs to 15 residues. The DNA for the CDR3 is TGTGCCATCAGTGGGACTAGCGGGAGTACCTACGAGCAGTACTTC. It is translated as CAISGTSGSTYEQYF.

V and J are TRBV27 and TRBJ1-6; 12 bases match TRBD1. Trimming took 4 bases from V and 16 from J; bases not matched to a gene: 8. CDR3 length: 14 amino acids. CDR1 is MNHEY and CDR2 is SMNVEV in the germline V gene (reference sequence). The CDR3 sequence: CASSWGTGGYALHF. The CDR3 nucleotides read TGTGCCAGCAGTTGGGGGACAGGGGGCTATGCGCTCCACTTT.

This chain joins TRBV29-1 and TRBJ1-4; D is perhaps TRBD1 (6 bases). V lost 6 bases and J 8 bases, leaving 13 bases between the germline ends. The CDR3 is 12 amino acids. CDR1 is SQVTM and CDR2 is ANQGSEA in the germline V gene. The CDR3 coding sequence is TGCAGCGTGGGCAGGCAGGGGGAAAAACTGTTTTTT. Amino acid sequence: CSVGRQGEKLFF.

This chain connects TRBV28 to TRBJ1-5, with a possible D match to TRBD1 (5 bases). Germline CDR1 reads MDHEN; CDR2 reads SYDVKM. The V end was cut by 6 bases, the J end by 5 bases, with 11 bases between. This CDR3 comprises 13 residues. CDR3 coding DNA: TGTGCCAGCAGCCTAGGGGCGCATCAGCCCCAGCATTTT. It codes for CASSLGAHQPQHF.

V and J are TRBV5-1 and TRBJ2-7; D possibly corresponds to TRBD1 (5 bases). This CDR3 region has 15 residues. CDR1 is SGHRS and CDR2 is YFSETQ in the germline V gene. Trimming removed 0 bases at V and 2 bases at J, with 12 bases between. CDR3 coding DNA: TGCGCCAGCAGCTTGGGTGACAGCCTCCCCTACGAGCAGTACTTC. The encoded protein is CASSLGDSLPYEQYF.

The CDR3 coding sequence is TGTGCCAGCTCATCCGGGACAGGGTCCTACGAGCAGTACGTC. Translating it yields CASSSGTGSYEQYV. The chain links TRBV18 to TRBJ2-7; 9 positions agree with TRBD1. CDR1 KGHSH and CDR2 LQKENI come from the germline V gene. V was clipped by 5 bases and J by 1 base; unmatched bases: 3. There are 14 residues in the CDR3.